This record concerns one T cell receptor (beta chain) sequence. Alongside a J-beta primer mix, a sample-barcoded 5' primer served in a second PCR lasting about 7 to 12 cycles. Each TCR beta cDNA got a 12-nucleotide random molecular identifier. One entry per CDR3 protein results from TCRdb running MiXCR on the 5' RACE reads. The sample has some 760,000 distinct CDR3 sequences; roughly 25% are singletons. The data originate from a study of blood T cells in healthy people across ages. Isolation yielded PBMCs, at least 6.5 million per sample, in every case. With 6 bases removed from V and 4 bases from J, the gap between germline ends came to 19 bases. The CDR3 contains 16 residues. These data were also reused for a study on T cells of mothers and their children. Per that study: A few healthy Caucasian mothers served as donors, and their six children did as well.

Sequenced input: blood. This clonotype originated in a boy aged 5-17 years in good health. The rearrangement uses TRBV12-3 or TRBV12-4 and TRBJ2-1; D is perhaps TRBD2 (5 bases). DNA for the CDR3: TGTGCCAGCAGCCCCCACCGCGCCTCGGGGTACAATGAGCAGTTCTTC. Protein: CASSPHRASGYNEQFF.